The rows below give T cell receptor beta chains drawn from one sample of a study of graft-versus-host responses after intestinal transplantation. Libraries were prepared by immunoSEQ multiplex PCR; TCRdb keeps only in-frame clonotypes and omits some of them. The table includes 5,000 or so clones, around 72% detected once. The source was ileum tissue, collected around 250 days after intestinal transplant. All receptors derive from a human patient who received an intestinal transplant, so some T cells may come from the graft donor. Both conserved end residues are part of each CDR3. Each record gives: J gene, D gene, V gene, clone size, CDR3 protein, CDR3 DNA. D genes are given only for firm matches. The size field is filled for only some rows; it gives once, few, many or a size class.

j_call: TRBJ1-1
d_call: TRBD1
v_call: TRBV11-2
clone_size: -
cdr3_aa: CASSLKQGAPNTEAFF
cdr3_nt: TGTGCCAGCAGCTTAAAACAGGGGGCGCCGAACACTGAAGCTTTCTTT

j_call: TRBJ2-5
d_call: -
v_call: TRBV6-1
clone_size: -
cdr3_aa: CASTEPLREQYF
cdr3_nt: TGTGCCAGCACAGAGCCCCTTAGGGAGCAGTACTTC

j_call: TRBJ2-7
d_call: TRBD2
v_call: TRBV10-3
clone_size: -
cdr3_aa: CAISDSWLAGAAQYF
cdr3_nt: TGTGCCATCAGTGATTCTTGGCTAGCGGGAGCTGCGCAGTACTTC

j_call: TRBJ2-1
d_call: -
v_call: TRBV7-9
clone_size: -
cdr3_aa: CASSLSLSSYNEQFF
cdr3_nt: TGTGCCAGCAGCTTATCTCTAAGCTCCTACAATGAGCAGTTCTTC

j_call: TRBJ1-2
d_call: TRBD1
v_call: TRBV6-1
clone_size: -
cdr3_aa: CASNRQGNGYTF
cdr3_nt: TGTGCCAGCAATAGACAGGGGAATGGCTACACCTTC

j_call: TRBJ2-1
d_call: TRBD1
v_call: TRBV29-1
clone_size: -
cdr3_aa: CSVEWDRVRDEQFF
cdr3_nt: TGCAGCGTTGAATGGGACAGGGTTAGAGATGAGCAGTTCTTC

j_call: TRBJ1-3
d_call: -
v_call: TRBV6-5
clone_size: -
cdr3_aa: CASSPGSHTIYF
cdr3_nt: TGTGCCAGCAGTCCAGGGTCGCACACCATATATTTT

j_call: TRBJ1-4
d_call: TRBD1
v_call: TRBV15
clone_size: few
cdr3_aa: CATSREGTGSEKLFF
cdr3_nt: TGTGCCACCAGCAGAGAAGGGACAGGGAGTGAAAAACTGTTTTTT

j_call: TRBJ2-7
d_call: TRBD2
v_call: TRBV7-6
clone_size: -
cdr3_aa: CASSLVPSGGYEQYF
cdr3_nt: TGTGCCAGCAGCTTAGTCCCTAGCGGAGGCTACGAGCAGTACTTC

j_call: TRBJ2-1
d_call: TRBD2
v_call: TRBV10-2
clone_size: once
cdr3_aa: CASNKGLPAFNEQFF
cdr3_nt: TGCGCCAGCAACAAGGGACTACCAGCTTTCAATGAGCAGTTCTTC

j_call: TRBJ1-6
d_call: TRBD1
v_call: TRBV2
clone_size: -
cdr3_aa: CASRPGDRARYYNSPLHF
cdr3_nt: TGTGCCAGCCGACCGGGGGACAGGGCTCGTTACTATAATTCACCCCTCCACTTT

j_call: TRBJ2-3
d_call: -
v_call: TRBV27
clone_size: -
cdr3_aa: CASTRDLSTDTQYF
cdr3_nt: TGTGCCAGCACCCGGGACTTAAGCACAGATACGCAGTATTTT

j_call: TRBJ1-5
d_call: -
v_call: TRBV2
clone_size: -
cdr3_aa: CASSAQGSNQPQHF
cdr3_nt: TGTGCCAGCAGCGCCCAGGGTAGCAATCAGCCCCAGCATTTT

j_call: TRBJ2-2
d_call: -
v_call: TRBV28
clone_size: -
cdr3_aa: CASTPTWSVGRRSTGELFF
cdr3_nt: TGTGCCAGCACCCCTACTTGGTCCGTGGGGCGTCGAAGCACCGGGGAGCTGTTTTTT

j_call: TRBJ2-3
d_call: TRBD2
v_call: TRBV6-4
clone_size: large
cdr3_aa: CASSAGLAGGPDTQYF
cdr3_nt: TGTGCCAGCAGTGCGGGACTAGCGGGGGGGCCAGATACGCAGTATTTT

j_call: TRBJ2-5
d_call: TRBD1
v_call: TRBV28
clone_size: -
cdr3_aa: CASSTQGQGKHF
cdr3_nt: TGTGCCAGCAGTACCCAAGGACAGGGCAAACACTTC

j_call: TRBJ2-6
d_call: -
v_call: TRBV11-2
clone_size: -
cdr3_aa: CASRDRKGFSSGANVLTF
cdr3_nt: TGTGCCAGCAGGGACCGTAAGGGGTTCAGCTCTGGGGCCAACGTCCTGACTTTC

j_call: TRBJ1-1
d_call: -
v_call: TRBV4-2
clone_size: few
cdr3_aa: CASSQGGTANTEAFF
cdr3_nt: TGTGCCAGCAGCCAAGGCGGGACTGCAAACACTGAAGCTTTCTTT

j_call: TRBJ1-1
d_call: -
v_call: TRBV19
clone_size: large
cdr3_aa: CASSVQASTEAFF
cdr3_nt: TGTGCCAGTAGTGTACAGGCCAGCACTGAAGCTTTCTTT

j_call: TRBJ2-5
d_call: TRBD2
v_call: TRBV5-6
clone_size: -
cdr3_aa: CASSLARNSGPLQETQYF
cdr3_nt: TGTGCCAGCAGCTTGGCCCGGAATAGCGGGCCCCTCCAAGAGACCCAGTACTTC

j_call: TRBJ2-1
d_call: TRBD1
v_call: TRBV5-4
clone_size: -
cdr3_aa: CASSRDRGSYNEQFF
cdr3_nt: TGTGCCAGCAGTCGGGACAGGGGCTCCTACAATGAGCAGTTCTTC

j_call: TRBJ2-3
d_call: -
v_call: TRBV28
clone_size: -
cdr3_aa: CAIHRLGLSTDTQYF
cdr3_nt: TGTGCCATCCACCGACTAGGACTAAGCACAGATACGCAGTATTTT

j_call: TRBJ2-7
d_call: TRBD2
v_call: TRBV28
clone_size: -
cdr3_aa: CASSPGLAREQYF
cdr3_nt: TGTGCCAGCAGCCCTGGACTAGCGCGGGAGCAGTACTTC

j_call: TRBJ2-1
d_call: -
v_call: TRBV29-1
clone_size: -
cdr3_aa: CSVASVGGGVYNEQFF
cdr3_nt: TGCAGCGTTGCCAGTGTGGGAGGAGGGGTCTACAATGAGCAGTTCTTC

j_call: TRBJ2-6
d_call: -
v_call: TRBV27
clone_size: few
cdr3_aa: CASSQASHSGANVLTF
cdr3_nt: TGTGCCAGCAGCCAAGCGTCCCACTCTGGGGCCAACGTCCTGACTTTC

j_call: TRBJ2-1
d_call: -
v_call: TRBV5-6
clone_size: -
cdr3_aa: CASSLGTLINSYNEQFF
cdr3_nt: TGTGCCAGCAGCTTAGGGACTCTGATAAACTCCTACAATGAGCAGTTCTTC

j_call: TRBJ2-7
d_call: TRBD1
v_call: TRBV2
clone_size: -
cdr3_aa: CASSDPGQTYEQYF
cdr3_nt: TGTGCCAGCAGTGACCCGGGACAGACCTACGAGCAGTACTTC

j_call: TRBJ2-3
d_call: -
v_call: TRBV6-6
clone_size: -
cdr3_aa: CASSLRSSTDTQYF
cdr3_nt: TGTGCCAGCAGCCTTCGTTCTAGCACAGATACGCAGTATTTT

j_call: TRBJ2-7
d_call: TRBD2
v_call: TRBV7-2
clone_size: -
cdr3_aa: CASSLAGGRYEQYF
cdr3_nt: TGTGCCAGCAGCTTAGCGGGGGGGAGGTACGAGCAGTACTTC

j_call: TRBJ2-7
d_call: TRBD2
v_call: TRBV30
clone_size: once
cdr3_aa: CAWSGIGREGHEQYF
cdr3_nt: TGTGCCTGGAGTGGAATCGGGCGGGAGGGCCACGAGCAGTACTTC

j_call: TRBJ1-5
d_call: -
v_call: TRBV15
clone_size: -
cdr3_aa: CATSRVRGVNQPQHF
cdr3_nt: TGTGCCACCAGCAGAGTCCGGGGTGTGAATCAGCCCCAGCATTTT

j_call: TRBJ2-3
d_call: TRBD2
v_call: TRBV5-1
clone_size: -
cdr3_aa: CASSLSSSGTDTQYF
cdr3_nt: TGCGCCAGCAGCTTGTCGTCTAGCGGAACAGATACGCAGTATTTT

j_call: TRBJ2-2
d_call: -
v_call: TRBV7-9
clone_size: -
cdr3_aa: CASSLVYAGPGELFF
cdr3_nt: TGTGCCAGCAGCTTAGTGTACGCGGGCCCCGGGGAGCTGTTTTTT

j_call: TRBJ1-2
d_call: -
v_call: TRBV5-6
clone_size: -
cdr3_aa: CASSLAYVSGQFAHYGYTF
cdr3_nt: TGTGCCAGCAGCTTGGCCTACGTTAGTGGACAGTTCGCTCACTATGGCTACACCTTC

j_call: TRBJ1-1
d_call: -
v_call: TRBV7-9
clone_size: -
cdr3_aa: CASSSGGSEAFF
cdr3_nt: TGTGCCAGCAGCTCGGGGGGGTCTGAAGCTTTCTTT

j_call: TRBJ2-5
d_call: -
v_call: TRBV5-1
clone_size: once
cdr3_aa: CASSVSTGEETQYF
cdr3_nt: TGCGCCAGCAGCGTTTCAACCGGGGAAGAGACCCAGTACTTC

j_call: TRBJ2-7
d_call: -
v_call: TRBV9
clone_size: few
cdr3_aa: CASSAGDYEQYF
cdr3_nt: TGTGCCAGCAGCGCGGGGGATTACGAGCAGTACTTC